Presented here are 31 T cell receptor beta chains from one specimen sequenced in a study of STAT5B mutations in CD4+ large granular lymphocyte leukemia (dated by TCRdb to 2021 to 2024). Libraries were prepared through the immunoSEQ multiplex PCR assay. TCRdb took this table from immuneACCESS and kept in-frame rearrangements with V and J called. Such tables lack part of the clones; where checked against another copy, unresolved V genes explain under half of the gap, and the rest is unexplained. Present in this sample are about 34,000 clones, around 76% of which were seen just once. Approximately 2.2% of the sample goes to the ten largest clones. The sequenced sample consisted of CD4+ T cells from blood buffy coats. These receptors all stem from a human donor in good health.

This chain joins TRBV19 and TRBJ2-3; D gene ambiguous. This CDR3 comprises 14 residues. Germline-derived CDR1 and CDR2 are LNHDA and SQIVND (reference sequence). V shed 1 base and J shed 0 bases, with 5 bases lying between them. The chain's CDR3 is CASSIGGSTDTQYF. In nucleotides, the CDR3 is TGTGCCAGTAGTATAGGGGGAAGCACAGATACGCAGTATTTT.

The chain joins TRBV15 to TRBJ2-5, with D perhaps TRBD2 (6 bases). Germline CDR1 LNHNV, CDR2 YYDKDF (reference sequence). CDR3 length: 14 residues. V gave up 0 bases and J gave up 11 bases, with 16 bases separating them. The CDR3: CATSRDTTSRTQYF. In DNA form, the CDR3 reads TGTGCCACCAGCAGAGATACTACTAGCCGAACACAGTACTTC.

This clone was detected only a few times. The chain employs TRBV7-2 and TRBJ2-7; 8 bases are a match to TRBD1. Germline CDR1 and CDR2: SGHTA and FQGNSA. V dropped 5 bases and J dropped 7; count of bases not matched to a gene: 4. The CDR3 length is 12 residues. The CDR3 spells CASSPWTGEQYF. CDR3 DNA: TGTGCCAGCAGCCCTTGGACAGGGGAGCAGTACTTC.

The rearrangement links TRBV11-2 to TRBJ2-7, with D unresolved. Germline loops: CDR1 SGHAT, CDR2 FQNNGV. The CDR3 loop spans 13 amino acids. Trimming stripped 0 bases from V and 12 bases from J, with 15 bases between. The CDR3 protein is CASSLDSQSRGYF. The CDR3 nucleotides are TGTGCCAGCAGCTTAGATTCTCAGTCTAGAGGGTACTTC.

This clone was counted once. This chain's CDR3 is CASRPPGLAGVEDTQYF. CDR3 DNA: TGTGCCAGCAGGCCCCCCGGACTAGCGGGAGTGGAAGATACGCAGTATTTT. The chain links TRBV2 to TRBJ2-3, with 13 positions matching TRBD2. This CDR3 is built from 17 residues. Germline lookup yields CDR1 SNHLY and CDR2 FYNNEI. V lost 6 bases and J lost 5; bases outside the gene matches: 11.

CDR3 sequence: CAWSEGAANTGELFF. CDR3 DNA sequence: TGTGCCTGGAGCGAGGGAGCGGCGAACACCGGGGAGCTGTTTTTT. The rearrangement links TRBV30 to TRBJ2-2, with TRBD2 as a possible D gene (5 bases). With 3 bases removed from V and 0 bases from J, the gap between germline ends came to 11 bases. The germline V gene encodes CDR1 GTSNPN and CDR2 SVGIG (reference sequence). The CDR3 consists of 15 residues.

There are a few counts of this clone. This rearrangement joins TRBV2 to TRBJ1-2; D is perhaps TRBD1 (5 bases). V lost 7 bases and J 7 bases, leaving 16 bases between the germline ends. This CDR3 contains 13 residues. Per the germline V gene, CDR1 is SNHLY and CDR2 is FYNNEI. CDR3 residues: CASNLVAGVGYTF. DNA for the CDR3: TGTGCCAGCAACCTCGTCGCGGGGGTTGGCTACACCTTC.

This chain links TRBV6-5 with TRBJ2-5; 7 nucleotides align to TRBD2. The germline CDR1 and CDR2 sequences are MNHEY and SVGAGI. The length of the CDR3 is 13 residues. J gave up 2 bases and V 6 bases, and 3 bases lay outside the gene matches. CDR3 region: CASRGGGQETQYF. The CDR3 DNA reads as TGTGCCAGCAGGGGGGGAGGGCAAGAGACCCAGTACTTC.

The chain uses TRBV19 and TRBJ1-5, with D maybe TRBD1 (6 bases). V was trimmed by 10 bases and J by 2 bases, leaving 9 bases between them. Germline V lookup: CDR1 LNHDA, CDR2 SQIVND (reference sequence). This CDR3 region has 12 residues. Here the CDR3 DNA reads TGTGCCACCTCAGGGGGCAATCAGCCCCAGCATTTT. Translated, it gives CATSGGNQPQHF. Full variable domain (missing parts from reference TRBV19 and TRBJ1-5): DGGITQSPKYLFRKEGQNVTLSCEQNLNHDAMYWYRQDPGQGLRLIYYSQIVNDFQKGDIAEGYSVSREKKESFPLTVTSAQKNPTAFYLCATSGGNQPQHFGDGTRLSIL.

The chain has TRBV2 and TRBJ1-1; 10 bases match TRBD1. Trimming cost V 5 bases and J 6 bases; bases outside gene matches: 6. This CDR3 is 14 amino acids long. Germline V CDR1 and CDR2: SNHLY, FYNNEI. CDR3 in DNA: TGTGCCAGCAGTCGGACAGGGGGGACTTCTGAAGCTTTCTTT. Encoded protein: CASSRTGGTSEAFF.

This chain joins TRBV11-2 and TRBJ1-2; tentatively, D is TRBD1 (6 bases). Germline loops: CDR1 SGHAT, CDR2 FQNNGV. CDR3 length: 12 amino acids. Trimming removed 5 bases at V and 8 bases at J, with 12 bases between. Here the CDR3 DNA reads TGTGCCAGCAGCCCTAGAGACAGGGGCTACACCTTC. It yields the protein CASSPRDRGYTF. The variable domain in full, completed from reference TRBV11-2 and TRBJ1-2, reads EAGVAQSPRYKIIEKRQSVAFWCNPISGHATLYWYQQILGQGPKLLIQFQNNGVVDDSQLPKDRFSAERLKGVDSTLKIQPAKLEDSAVYLCASSPRDRGYTFGSGTRLTVV.

This chain joins TRBV7-2 and TRBJ1-6; D is undetermined. Germline V gene data show CDR1 as SGHTA and CDR2 as FQGNSA. The CDR3 consists of 13 residues. Trimming took 3 bases from V and 7 from J, leaving 7 bases between them. The CDR3 nucleotides are TGTGCCAGCAGCTTTAGCAGGAATTCACCCCTCCACTTT. As protein: CASSFSRNSPLHF.

The chain combines TRBV5-6 with TRBJ1-1; 12 nucleotides line up with TRBD1. This CDR3 comprises 16 residues. The V and J ends lost 4 bases and 2 bases, in that order; junction bases with no gene match: 6. The germline V gene has CDR1 SGHDT and CDR2 YYEEEE. CDR3 protein: CASSPGTGGTNTEAFF. DNA of the CDR3: TGTGCCAGCAGCCCGGGGACAGGGGGCACCAACACTGAAGCTTTCTTT.

The rearrangement links TRBV4-2 to TRBJ2-7; TRBD2 aligns across 15 bases. Trimming cost V 4 bases and J 0 bases; bases outside gene matches: 7. The CDR3 loop spans 18 amino acids. Germline CDR1 is LGHNA and CDR2 is YNFKEQ. The CDR3 here is CASSLGTSGRTSSYEQYF. The CDR3 DNA sequence: TGTGCCAGCAGCCTAGGGACTAGCGGGAGGACCAGCTCCTACGAGCAGTACTTC.

The V call is TRBV18, the J call TRBJ1-1; TRBD1 is a possible D gene (6 bases). Trimming removed 1 base from V and 1 base from J, with 10 bases in between. This CDR3 is 15 amino acids long. Per germline, CDR1 KGHSH and CDR2 LQKENI. The CDR3 reads CASSPRLRGNTEAFF. The CDR3 DNA reads as TGTGCCAGCTCACCACGGCTCAGGGGGAACACTGAAGCTTTCTTT. The full variable domain, its missing parts supplied by reference TRBV18 and TRBJ1-1, is NAGVMQNPRHLVRRRGQEARLRCSPMKGHSHVYWYRQLPEEGLKFMVYLQKENIIDESGMPKERFSAEFPKEGPSILRIQQVVRGDSAAYFCASSPRLRGNTEAFFGQGTRLTVV.

CDR3 region: CASSTQTGLASARNIQYF. The CDR3 nucleotides read TGTGCCAGCAGCACCCAAACGGGACTCGCTTCCGCAAGAAACATTCAGTACTTC. The chain uses TRBV5-4 and TRBJ2-4; tentatively, D is TRBD2 (6 bases). Germline CDR1 is SGHNT and CDR2 is YYREEE (reference sequence). Trimming removed 4 bases at V and 6 bases at J, with 26 bases between. CDR3 length: 18 residues.

This chain connects TRBV7-6 to TRBJ2-3; maybe TRBD2 (6 bases). V dropped 5 bases and J dropped 2 bases, with 17 bases sitting between them. Germline CDR1 and CDR2: SGHVS and FNYEAQ. This CDR3 region has 16 residues. The CDR3, as DNA: TGTGCCAGCAGCGACCCCCGGGCGGGGTACACAGATACGCAGTATTTT. It specifies CASSDPRAGYTDTQYF.

The V and J genes are TRBV2 and TRBJ2-6; tentatively, D is TRBD2 (6 bases). The V gene's germline CDR1 is SNHLY and CDR2 FYNNEI. The V and J ends lost 4 bases and 2 bases respectively, with 9 bases between them. The CDR3 extends over 15 amino acids. DNA of the CDR3: TGTGCCAGCAGTGTACTAGCTCCTGGGGCCAACGTCCTGACTTTC. Amino acid sequence: CASSVLAPGANVLTF. The full variable domain, rest sourced from reference TRBV2 and TRBJ2-6, is EPEVTQTPSHQVTQMGQEVILRCVPISNHLYFYWYRQILGQKVEFLVSFYNNEISEKSEIFDDQFSVERPDGSNFTLKIRSTKLEDSAMYFCASSVLAPGANVLTFGAGSRLTVL.

CDR3 sequence: CATKGGRVEAFF. In DNA, the CDR3 is TGTGCCACTAAGGGAGGAAGGGTCGAAGCTTTCTTT. The rearrangement joins TRBV25-1 to TRBJ1-1; D gene uncertain. CDR1 and CDR2 from the germline V gene are MGHDK and SYGVNS. Trimming left V 10 bases short and J 8 bases short, with 17 bases between. The CDR3 extends over 12 amino acids.

Here the CDR3 DNA reads TGTGCCAGCAGTTACCGAATACAGGGTAAGAATGAGCAGTTCTTC. This encodes CASSYRIQGKNEQFF. J is TRBJ2-1 and V is TRBV6-6; weak D call: TRBD1 (6 bases). CDR1 is MNHNY and CDR2 is SVGAGI in the germline V gene (reference sequence). This CDR3 is 15 amino acids long. Trimming took 2 bases from V and 7 from J, leaving 15 bases between them.

This clone turned up a few times. The rearrangement joins TRBV27 to TRBJ1-1; tentative D call: TRBD1 (5 bases). The CDR3 sequence is 15 residues long. Per the germline V gene, CDR1 is MNHEY and CDR2 is SMNVEV (reference sequence). V was clipped by 5 bases and J by 3 bases, with 16 bases between them. The DNA for the CDR3 is TGTGCCAGCAGTATCCGACCCCTGGGGGACACTGAAGCTTTCTTT. Residues: CASSIRPLGDTEAFF.

In its sample, this clone was seen a few times. This chain joins TRBV5-4 and TRBJ1-1; D is perhaps TRBD1 (6 bases). Germline V gene sequence: CDR1 SGHNT, CDR2 YYREEE (reference sequence). The ends were cut back, 4 bases at V and 1 base at J, with 14 bases in the middle. The CDR3 totals 15 residues. The CDR3 DNA reads as TGTGCCAGCAGCCCAAGTACAGGGAGGAACACTGAAGCTTTCTTT. Its protein is CASSPSTGRNTEAFF.

This chain joins TRBV9 and TRBJ2-7, with a weak D call TRBD1 (6 bases). Germline CDR1 and CDR2: SGDLS and YYNGEE. The V and J ends lost 3 bases and 4 bases respectively, with 14 bases between them. The CDR3 has 14 residues. The CDR3 is CASSAGDWGYEQYF. CDR3 coding DNA: TGTGCCAGCAGCGCAGGGGATTGGGGATACGAGCAGTACTTC.

Only one count was recorded for this clone. The chain uses TRBV6-1 and TRBJ1-5; D may be TRBD1 (6 bases). The V end was cut by 7 bases, the J end by 5 bases, with 18 bases between. The CDR3 length is 15 residues. CDR1 is MNHNS and CDR2 is SASEGT in the germline V gene. The CDR3 nucleotides are TGTGCCAGCATACTTCAGACAGGAGGGGATCAGCCCCAGCATTTT. Protein sequence: CASILQTGGDQPQHF.

This clone was seen once. The rearrangement links TRBV7-8 to TRBJ2-7; 8 positions match TRBD1. V lost 6 bases and J lost 3; bases outside the gene matches: 10. CDR1 and CDR2 from the germline V gene are SGHVS and FQNEAQ. This CDR3 is built from 15 residues. The CDR3 nucleotides read TGTGCCAGCAGGAAGGCATCAGGGGGCATCTACGAGCAGTACTTC. Translation gives CASRKASGGIYEQYF. The entire variable domain, with the rest obtained from reference TRBV7-8 and TRBJ2-7, is as follows: GAGVSQSPRYKVAKRGQDVALRCDPISGHVSLFWYQQALGQGPEFLTYFQNEAQLDKSGLPSDRFFAERPEGSVSTLKIQRTQQEDSAVYLCASRKASGGIYEQYFGPGTRLTVT.

CDR3 nucleotide sequence: TGTGCCAGTAGTATTAGGACTAGCGGGACCACAGATACGCAGTATTTT. The encoded protein is CASSIRTSGTTDTQYF. The chain is built from TRBV19 and TRBJ2-3; the match to TRBD2 covers 12 bases. The germline V gene has CDR1 LNHDA and CDR2 SQIVND (reference sequence). CDR3 length: 16 residues. The ends lost 3 bases at V and 2 bases at J; junction bases unmatched: 3.

The J gene is TRBJ1-1, the V gene TRBV5-1; D not certain. Germline CDR1 is SGHRS and CDR2 is YFSETQ. V dropped 2 bases and J dropped 5 bases, with 10 bases sitting between them. CDR3 length: 13 residues. In DNA, the CDR3 is TGCGCCAGCAGCTTCTTGCGCGGGACTGAAGCTTTCTTT. It specifies CASSFLRGTEAFF. Based on the CDR3 plus reference TRBV5-1 and TRBJ1-1, the full variable domain is KAGVTQTPRYLIKTRGQQVTLSCSPISGHRSVSWYQQTPGQGLQFLFEYFSETQRNKGNFPGRFSGRQFSNSRSEMNVSTLELGDSALYLCASSFLRGTEAFFGQGTRLTVV.

The rearrangement links TRBV6-1 to TRBJ1-2; no clear D. Trimming pared 7 bases from V and 2 bases from J, leaving 11 bases between. Germline values: CDR1 MNHNS, CDR2 SASEGT. CDR3 length equals 13 residues. Here the CDR3 reads CASTDVINYGYTF. The DNA of the CDR3 is TGTGCCAGCACGGACGTGATAAACTATGGCTACACCTTC.

The CDR3 DNA reads as TGCAGCGTTGGTGGGACAGGATCTTCACCCCTCCACTTT. Translated, it gives CSVGGTGSSPLHF. This chain connects TRBV29-1 to TRBJ1-6; 8 bases are a match to TRBD1. V shed 4 bases, J shed 9 bases, and the junction held 5 bases outside the gene matches. The CDR3 length is 13 residues. Germline values: CDR1 SQVTM, CDR2 ANQGSEA.

V is TRBV9 and J is TRBJ1-2, with a weak D call TRBD1 (6 bases). The germline gives CDR1 SGDLS, CDR2 YYNGEE. V dropped 3 bases and J dropped 3 bases, with 9 bases sitting between them. CDR3 size: 13 residues. For the CDR3, the DNA is TGTGCCAGCAGCGCTGAGGGGGACTATGGCTACACCTTC. Its translation is CASSAEGDYGYTF.

The V gene is TRBV6-1, the J gene TRBJ2-7, with a tentative D call TRBD2 (5 bases). CDR3 length: 14 amino acids. Looked up from germline, CDR1 is MNHNS and CDR2 is SASEGT. V gave up 3 bases and J gave up 0 bases, with 9 bases separating them. The CDR3 bases are TGTGCCAGCAGTGAGTTGACTACCTCCTACGAGCAGTACTTC. Encoded protein: CASSELTTSYEQYF.